Following are 9 T cell receptor beta chains from one sample sequenced in a study of blood T cell repertoires in COVID-19. Sequencing was performed with immunoSEQ multiplex PCR; in TCRdb, only in-frame clones are kept and a portion is missing. The table lists about 84,000 clones, around 88% of them singletons, with 1.2% in the top ten. Input material: peripheral blood. The receptors derive from a man aged 80 or over with active or convalescent COVID-19.

This clone was found once. CDR3 loop: CASSLTGLRYEQYF. For the CDR3, the DNA is TGTGCCAGCAGCTTGACGGGACTCAGATACGAGCAGTACTTC. This sequence joins TRBV6-2 or TRBV6-3 and TRBJ2-7, with D maybe TRBD2 (6 bases). This CDR3 is built from 14 residues. Germline CDR1 reads MNHEY; CDR2 reads SVGEGT. V gave up 6 bases and J gave up 4 bases, with 16 bases separating them.

This chain connects TRBV19 to TRBJ2-3; 11 nucleotides align to TRBD2. CDR3 size: 16 residues. Germline V gene sequence: CDR1 LNHDA, CDR2 SQIVND (reference sequence). V was clipped by 6 bases and J by 2 bases; unmatched bases: 7. In nucleotides, the CDR3 is TGTGCCAGTAGCATCGGGACTAGCGGCTCCACAGATACGCAGTATTTT. This sequence encodes CASSIGTSGSTDTQYF. The variable domain in full, with the rest retrieved from reference TRBV19 and TRBJ2-3, is DGGITQSPKYLFRKEGQNVTLSCEQNLNHDAMYWYRQDPGQGLRLIYYSQIVNDFQKGDIAEGYSVSREKKESFPLTVTSAQKNPTAFYLCASSIGTSGSTDTQYFGPGTRLTVL.

The chain is built from TRBV6-6 and TRBJ1-5; D possibly corresponds to TRBD1 (5 bases). V lost 5 bases and J lost 3, with 20 bases in between. Germline CDR1 and CDR2: MNHNY and SVGAGI (reference sequence). There are 17 residues in the CDR3. The CDR3 nucleotides read TGTGCCAGCAGTCTCGCCAGCGGGGACTGGGACAATCAGCCCCAGCATTTT. Translating gives CASSLASGDWDNQPQHF.

The chain joins TRBV2 to TRBJ2-7, with 9 bases aligning to TRBD1. The CDR3 is made up of 15 amino acids. J gave up 1 base and V 3 bases, and 4 bases lay outside the gene matches. Germline CDR1 and CDR2: SNHLY and FYNNEI. The CDR3 coding sequence is TGTGCCAGCAGTGAGGGACAGGGTGGGTCCTACGAGCAGTACTTC. Encoded protein: CASSEGQGGSYEQYF.

V is TRBV4-2 and J is TRBJ2-7, with a tentative D call TRBD2 (6 bases). V gave up 4 bases and J gave up 5 bases, with 21 bases separating them. The CDR3 contains 16 residues. Germline CDR1 LGHNA, CDR2 YNFKEQ. The CDR3 protein is CASSRGGALGVDEQYF. CDR3 DNA: TGTGCCAGCAGCCGAGGCGGGGCCTTGGGTGTCGACGAGCAGTACTTC.

The genes are TRBV19 and TRBJ2-1; no reliable D call. This CDR3 spans 14 amino acids. V lost 0 bases to trimming and J lost 2 bases, with 5 bases between them. Per germline, CDR1 LNHDA and CDR2 SQIVND (reference sequence). CDR3 nucleotides: TGTGCCAGTAGTATAGAGGGCCCCTACAATGAGCAGTTCTTC. It translates to CASSIEGPYNEQFF. Complete variable domain (other parts from reference TRBV19 and TRBJ2-1): DGGITQSPKYLFRKEGQNVTLSCEQNLNHDAMYWYRQDPGQGLRLIYYSQIVNDFQKGDIAEGYSVSREKKESFPLTVTSAQKNPTAFYLCASSIEGPYNEQFFGPGTRLTVL.

The V and J genes are TRBV5-4 and TRBJ2-7; 9 bases are shared with TRBD2. Germline loops: CDR1 SGHNT, CDR2 YYREEE (reference sequence). The CDR3 contains 15 residues. V was pared by 0 bases and J by 6 bases, with 7 bases of the junction left unmatched. CDR3 DNA sequence: TGTGCCAGCAGCTTGGGGACTAGCGAGGGGCGCGAGCAGTACTTC. It codes for CASSLGTSEGREQYF. The full variable domain, in which reference TRBV5-4 and TRBJ2-7 provide the parts outside the CDR3, is ETGVTQSPTHLIKTRGQQVTLRCSSQSGHNTVSWYQQALGQGPQFIFQYYREEENGRGNFPPRFSGLQFPNYSSELNVNALELDDSALYLCASSLGTSEGREQYFGPGTRLTVT.

The V and J genes are TRBV9 and TRBJ1-2; 7 nucleotides align to TRBD1. The junction had 3 bases not matched to a gene; V was cut back by 4 bases and J by 6 bases. Germline loops: CDR1 SGDLS, CDR2 YYNGEE. This CDR3 is built from 12 residues. As DNA, the CDR3 is TGTGCCAGCAGCCGGGACAGCGATGGCTACACCTTC. Its translation: CASSRDSDGYTF.

The chain employs TRBV27 and TRBJ2-6, with D maybe TRBD1 (5 bases). Germline values: CDR1 MNHEY, CDR2 SMNVEV (reference sequence). Trimming removed 9 bases at V and 0 bases at J, with 12 bases between. CDR3 length equals 15 residues. The chain's CDR3 is CASGALPSGANVLTF. CDR3 nucleotides: TGTGCCAGTGGGGCATTGCCCTCTGGGGCCAACGTCCTGACTTTC.